The present T cell receptor beta chain was sequenced within a study of T cell responses to AZD1222 COVID-19 vaccine. Data came from immunoSEQ multiplex PCR; TCRdb stores just in-frame clones and leaves some out. Of 90,000 to 120,000 clones listed, nearly 90% are singletons. This material consisted of peripheral blood, taken 28 days after the second AZD1222 dose. This sequence originates from an adult who received the AZD1222 COVID-19 vaccine.

The CDR3 DNA follows: TGTGCCAGCAGTTTGAGCAGGGGGGCCAATGAAGCTTTCTTT. Protein product: CASSLSRGANEAFF. J is TRBJ1-1 and V is TRBV28; 7 positions match TRBD1. Germline V gene data show CDR1 as MDHEN and CDR2 as SYDVKM. This CDR3 is 14 amino acids long. V gave up 3 bases and J gave up 7 bases; unmatched junction bases: 8.